Listed here are 5 T cell receptor beta chains from one sample, sequenced in a study of CD8+CD57+ T cells in acquired aplastic anemia. For sequencing, patients were chosen who had shown expansion of CD8+CD57+ cells by flow cytometry. Genomic DNA, the template, was used for profiling of the TCR beta VDJ and CDR3. Via MiXCR, TCRdb re-called the reads, giving one row per CDR3 protein. The sample gives over 150,000 distinct CDR3 sequences, approximately 48% of which show up once; roughly 13% is in the top ten. Sequencing was carried out using sorted CD4+, CD8+, or CD8+CD57+ T cells (not recorded which) from PBMCs. The receptors derive from a human donor with aplastic anemia.

The J gene is TRBJ2-1, the V gene TRBV19; D might be TRBD1 (5 bases). Trimming shortened V by 4 bases and J by 8 bases, and 15 bases separated the two germline ends. Germline lookup yields CDR1 LNHDA and CDR2 SQIVND (reference sequence). This CDR3 region has 14 residues. The CDR3: CASSTLGSRDEQFF. The CDR3 DNA follows: TGTGCCAGTAGTACGTTGGGGTCCAGGGATGAGCAGTTCTTC.

This chain links TRBV10-3 with TRBJ2-5, with TRBD1 matching over 8 bases. After removal of 10 bases from V and 3 bases from J, the junction contained 10 bases not matched to a gene. This CDR3 contains 14 residues. Germline V gene sequence: CDR1 ENHRY, CDR2 SYGVKD. The CDR3 DNA sequence: TGTGCCAGCGGGGCCTTGACAGGGGAAGAGACCCAGTACTTC. Protein: CASGALTGEETQYF.

In this sample, this clonotype turned up once. The genes are TRBV9 and TRBJ2-7; 14 bases align to TRBD2. CDR3 length: 16 residues. Germline V gives CDR1 SGDLS, CDR2 YYNGEE. Trimming at V came to 3 bases and at J to 4 bases, leaving 6 bases not matched to a gene. The DNA for the CDR3 is TGTGCCAGCAGCGCGCGACTAGCGGGGGGGCCTTACGAGCAGTACTTC. Translated: CASSARLAGGPYEQYF.

This clonotype occurred many times. Here the CDR3 DNA reads TGTGCCAGTAGGTCTAGCGGGGGGGCAGGTGAGCAGTTCTTC. The encoded protein is CASRSSGGAGEQFF. The chain joins TRBV19 to TRBJ2-1; 12 bases align to TRBD2. Germline CDR1 reads LNHDA; CDR2 reads SQIVND (reference sequence). This CDR3 is 14 amino acids long. V lost 6 bases to trimming and J lost 9 bases; unmatched junction nucleotides: 6.

This clonotype occurred a few times. The chain is built from TRBV20-1 and TRBJ2-3; D could derive from TRBD1 or TRBD2 (5 bases each). Looked up from germline, CDR1 is DFQATT and CDR2 is SNEGSKA (reference sequence). The CDR3 is 13 amino acids. Deletions cut 3 bases from V and 5 bases from J, with 12 bases between. The CDR3: CSARGTGRDTQYF. Here the CDR3 DNA reads TGCAGTGCTAGGGGTACGGGACGAGATACGCAGTATTTT.